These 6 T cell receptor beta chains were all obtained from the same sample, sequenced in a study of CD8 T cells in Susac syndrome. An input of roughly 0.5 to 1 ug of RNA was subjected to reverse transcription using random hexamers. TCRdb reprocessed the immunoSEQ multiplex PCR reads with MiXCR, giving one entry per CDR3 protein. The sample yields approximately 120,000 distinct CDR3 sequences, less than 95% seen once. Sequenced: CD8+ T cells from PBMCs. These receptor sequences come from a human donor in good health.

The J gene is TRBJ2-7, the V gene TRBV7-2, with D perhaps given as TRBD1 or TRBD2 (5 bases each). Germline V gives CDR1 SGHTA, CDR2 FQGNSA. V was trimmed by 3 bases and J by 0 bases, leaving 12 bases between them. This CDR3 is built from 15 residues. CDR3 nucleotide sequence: TGTGCCAGCAGCTTGACTACAGGTTCCTCCTACGAGCAGTACTTC. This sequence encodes CASSLTTGSSYEQYF.

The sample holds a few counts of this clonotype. The CDR3 DNA follows: TGTGCCAGCAGCTTAGGATGGGAGCAGTTCTTC. This translates into CASSLGWEQFF. V gene TRBV7-9 combines with J gene TRBJ2-1; D is unclear. Germline lookup yields CDR1 SEHNR and CDR2 FQNEAQ (reference sequence). This CDR3 has 11 residues. The germline V and J ends were trimmed by 1 base and 10 bases, with 5 bases remaining between them. Full variable domain (remainder filled in from reference TRBV7-9 and TRBJ2-1): DTGVSQNPRHKITKRGQNVTFRCDPISEHNRLYWYRQTLGQGPEFLTYFQNEAQLEKSRLLSDRFSAERPKGSFSTLEIQRTEQGDSAMYLCASSLGWEQFFGPGTRLTVL.

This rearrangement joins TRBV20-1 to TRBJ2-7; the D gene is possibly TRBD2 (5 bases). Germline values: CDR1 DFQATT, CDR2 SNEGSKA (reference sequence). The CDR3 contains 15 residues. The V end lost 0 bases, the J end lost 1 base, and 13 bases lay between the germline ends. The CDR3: CSARDGRTPSYEQYF. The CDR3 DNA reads TGCAGTGCTAGAGATGGGCGGACTCCATCCTACGAGCAGTACTTC.

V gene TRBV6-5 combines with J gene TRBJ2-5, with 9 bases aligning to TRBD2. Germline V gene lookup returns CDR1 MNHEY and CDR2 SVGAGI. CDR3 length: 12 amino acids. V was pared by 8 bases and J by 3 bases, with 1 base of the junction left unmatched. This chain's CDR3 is CASRTSEETQYF. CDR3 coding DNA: TGTGCCAGCCGGACTAGCGAAGAGACCCAGTACTTC.

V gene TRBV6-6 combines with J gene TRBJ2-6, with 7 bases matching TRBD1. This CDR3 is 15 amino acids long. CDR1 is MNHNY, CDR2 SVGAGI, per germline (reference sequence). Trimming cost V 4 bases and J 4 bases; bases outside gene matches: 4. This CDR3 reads CASSSDRAGANVLTF. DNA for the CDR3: TGTGCCAGCAGTTCCGACAGGGCGGGGGCCAACGTCCTGACTTTC.

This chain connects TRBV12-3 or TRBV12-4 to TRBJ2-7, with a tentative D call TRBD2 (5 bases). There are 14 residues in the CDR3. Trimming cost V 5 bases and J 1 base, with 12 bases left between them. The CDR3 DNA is TGTGCCAGCAGTGACCCCTCGGGATCCTACGAGCAGTACTTC. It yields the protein CASSDPSGSYEQYF.